This TCR beta chain is from a study of T cell responses to AZD1222 COVID-19 vaccine. Study-wide findings and caveats: Only a handful of people who got AZD1222 tested seropositive at baseline. All repertoire sampling was performed exclusively after the peak T cell response.

Regarding this clone: Its antigen is currently unknown.

Assay: immunoSEQ multiplex PCR; the TCRdb copy retains only in-frame clones and omits some. The table has about 72,000 clones, around 86% seen once. CDR1 is LNHDA and CDR2 is SQIVND in the germline V gene (reference sequence). This CDR3 region has 13 residues. Trimming stripped 5 bases from V and 0 bases from J, with 7 bases between. Specimen: peripheral blood, collected on day 0 of AZD1222 vaccination. The clonotype comes from an adult in good health. The chain has TRBV19 and TRBJ1-1; TRBD1 might be the D (6 bases). In DNA, the CDR3 is TGTGCCAGTAGTCGACAGGTGAACACTGAAGCTTTCTTT. It is translated as CASSRQVNTEAFF.